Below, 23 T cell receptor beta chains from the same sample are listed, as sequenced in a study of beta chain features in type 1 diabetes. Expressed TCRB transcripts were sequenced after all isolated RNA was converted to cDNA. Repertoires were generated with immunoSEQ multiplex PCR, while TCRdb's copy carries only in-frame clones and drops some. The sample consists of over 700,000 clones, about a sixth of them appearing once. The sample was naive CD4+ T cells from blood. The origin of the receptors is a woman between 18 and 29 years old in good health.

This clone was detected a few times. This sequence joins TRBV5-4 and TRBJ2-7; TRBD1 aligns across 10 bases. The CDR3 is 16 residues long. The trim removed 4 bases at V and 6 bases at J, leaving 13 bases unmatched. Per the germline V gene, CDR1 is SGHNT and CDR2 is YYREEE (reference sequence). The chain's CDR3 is CASSDRTGTGASEQYF. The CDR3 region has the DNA TGTGCCAGCAGCGATAGAACCGGGACAGGGGCATCCGAGCAGTACTTC.

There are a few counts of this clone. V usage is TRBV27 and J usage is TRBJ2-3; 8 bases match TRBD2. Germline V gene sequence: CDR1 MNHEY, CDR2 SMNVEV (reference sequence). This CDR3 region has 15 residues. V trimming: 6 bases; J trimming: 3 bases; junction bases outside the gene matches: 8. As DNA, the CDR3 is TGTGCCAGCAGCCAAGGCGGGAGGCGAACAGATACGCAGTATTTT. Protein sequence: CASSQGGRRTDTQYF.

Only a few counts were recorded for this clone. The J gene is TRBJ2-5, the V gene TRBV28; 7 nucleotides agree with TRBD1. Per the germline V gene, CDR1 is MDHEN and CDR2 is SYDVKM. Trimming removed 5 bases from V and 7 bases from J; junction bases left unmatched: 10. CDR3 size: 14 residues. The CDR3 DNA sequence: TGTGCCAGCAGTCTTGGGACAGCCTACCGGACCCAGTACTTC. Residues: CASSLGTAYRTQYF.

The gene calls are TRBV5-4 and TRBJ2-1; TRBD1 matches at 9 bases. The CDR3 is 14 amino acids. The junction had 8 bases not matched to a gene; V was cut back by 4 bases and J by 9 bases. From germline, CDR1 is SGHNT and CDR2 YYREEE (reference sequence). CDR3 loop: CASSHRDRVSEQFF. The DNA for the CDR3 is TGTGCCAGCAGCCATCGGGACAGGGTGAGTGAGCAGTTCTTC.

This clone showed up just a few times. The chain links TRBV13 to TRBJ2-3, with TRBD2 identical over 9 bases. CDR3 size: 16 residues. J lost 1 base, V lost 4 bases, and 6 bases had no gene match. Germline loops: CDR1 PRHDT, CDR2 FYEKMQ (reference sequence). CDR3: CASSSLRTSGTDTQYF. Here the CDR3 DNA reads TGTGCCAGCAGCTCGCTTAGGACTAGCGGCACAGATACGCAGTATTTT. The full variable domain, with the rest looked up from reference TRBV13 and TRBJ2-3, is AAGVIQSPRHLIKEKRETATLKCYPIPRHDTVYWYQQGPGQDPQFLISFYEKMQSDKGSIPDRFSAQQFSDYHSELNMSSLELGDSALYFCASSSLRTSGTDTQYFGPGTRLTVL.

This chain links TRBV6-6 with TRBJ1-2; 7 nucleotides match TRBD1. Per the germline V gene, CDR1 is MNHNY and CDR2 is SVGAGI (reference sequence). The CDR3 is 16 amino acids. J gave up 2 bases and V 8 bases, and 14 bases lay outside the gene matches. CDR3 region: CASGDPPGQINYGYTF. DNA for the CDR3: TGTGCCAGCGGCGACCCTCCGGGACAGATAAACTATGGCTACACCTTC.

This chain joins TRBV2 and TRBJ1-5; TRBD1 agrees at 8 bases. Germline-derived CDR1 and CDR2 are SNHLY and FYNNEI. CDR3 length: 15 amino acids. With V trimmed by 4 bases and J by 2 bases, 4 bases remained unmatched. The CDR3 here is CASSGTGGGNQPQHF. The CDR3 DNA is TGTGCCAGCAGTGGTACAGGGGGGGGCAATCAGCCCCAGCATTTT.

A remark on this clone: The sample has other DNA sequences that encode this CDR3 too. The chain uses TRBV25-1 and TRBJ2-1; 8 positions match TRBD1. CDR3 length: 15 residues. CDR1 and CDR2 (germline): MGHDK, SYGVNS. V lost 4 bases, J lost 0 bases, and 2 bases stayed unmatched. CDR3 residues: CASSVTGGSYNEQFF. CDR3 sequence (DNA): TGTGCCAGCAGTGTTACAGGGGGCTCCTACAATGAGCAGTTCTTC.

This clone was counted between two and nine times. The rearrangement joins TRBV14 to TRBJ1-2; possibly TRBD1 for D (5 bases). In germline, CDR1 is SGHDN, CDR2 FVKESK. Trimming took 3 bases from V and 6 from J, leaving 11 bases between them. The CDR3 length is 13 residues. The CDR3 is CASSHGTVDGYTF. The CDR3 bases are TGTGCCAGCAGCCATGGGACGGTGGATGGCTACACCTTC.

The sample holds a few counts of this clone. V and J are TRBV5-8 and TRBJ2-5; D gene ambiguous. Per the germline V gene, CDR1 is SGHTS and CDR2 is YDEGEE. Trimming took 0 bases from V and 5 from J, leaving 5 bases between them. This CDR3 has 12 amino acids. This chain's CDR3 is CASSLVGETQYF. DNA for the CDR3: TGTGCCAGCAGCTTGGTAGGGGAGACCCAGTACTTC.

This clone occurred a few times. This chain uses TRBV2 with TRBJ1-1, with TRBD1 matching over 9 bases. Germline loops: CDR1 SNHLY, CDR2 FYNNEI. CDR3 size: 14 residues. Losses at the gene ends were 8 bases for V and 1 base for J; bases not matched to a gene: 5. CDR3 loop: CASGDRAGNTEAFF. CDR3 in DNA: TGTGCCAGCGGGGACAGGGCGGGGAACACTGAAGCTTTCTTT.

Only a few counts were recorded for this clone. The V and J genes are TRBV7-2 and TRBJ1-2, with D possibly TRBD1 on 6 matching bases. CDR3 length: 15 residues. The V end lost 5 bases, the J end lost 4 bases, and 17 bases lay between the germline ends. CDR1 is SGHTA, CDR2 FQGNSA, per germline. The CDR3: CASSPGTIRGYGYTF. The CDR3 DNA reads TGTGCCAGCAGCCCAGGGACAATCAGGGGCTATGGCTACACCTTC.

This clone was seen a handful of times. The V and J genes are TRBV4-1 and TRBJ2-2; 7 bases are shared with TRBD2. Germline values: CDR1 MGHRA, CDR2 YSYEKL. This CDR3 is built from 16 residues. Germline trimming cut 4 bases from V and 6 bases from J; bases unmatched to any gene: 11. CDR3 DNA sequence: TGCGCCAGCAGCCGGACCCCTCGCGGGAGACCCGGGGAGCTGTTTTTT. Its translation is CASSRTPRGRPGELFF.

The CDR3 reads CASRPRGGTYEQYF. In nucleotides, the CDR3 is TGTGCCAGCAGACCCCGTGGGGGGACCTACGAGCAGTACTTC. This chain connects TRBV13 to TRBJ2-7; the D gene is possibly TRBD2 (6 bases). This CDR3 contains 14 residues. Trimming pared 6 bases from V and 2 bases from J, leaving 14 bases between. CDR1 is PRHDT, CDR2 FYEKMQ, per germline (reference sequence).

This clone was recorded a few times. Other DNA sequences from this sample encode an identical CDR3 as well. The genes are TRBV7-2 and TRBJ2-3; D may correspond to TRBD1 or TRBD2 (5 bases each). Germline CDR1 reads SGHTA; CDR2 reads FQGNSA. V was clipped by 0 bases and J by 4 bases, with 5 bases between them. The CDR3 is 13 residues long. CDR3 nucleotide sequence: TGTGCCAGCAGCTTAGCGGGGGCAGATACGCAGTATTTT. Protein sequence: CASSLAGADTQYF.

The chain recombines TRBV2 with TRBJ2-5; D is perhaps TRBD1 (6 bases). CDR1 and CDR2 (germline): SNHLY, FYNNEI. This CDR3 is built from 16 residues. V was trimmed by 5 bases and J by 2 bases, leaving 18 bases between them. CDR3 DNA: TGTGCCAGCAGTCCCTTGTCCGGGACAACGCAAGAGACCCAGTACTTC. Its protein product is CASSPLSGTTQETQYF.

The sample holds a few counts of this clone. CDR3 DNA: TGTGCCATCAGGGAGGGGCTTTATCAGCCCCAGCATTTT. It codes for CAIREGLYQPQHF. V is TRBV10-3 and J is TRBJ1-5, with a weak D call TRBD1 (5 bases). Looked up from germline, CDR1 is ENHRY and CDR2 is SYGVKD. This CDR3 comprises 13 residues. The V end was cut by 6 bases, the J end by 5 bases, with 11 bases between.

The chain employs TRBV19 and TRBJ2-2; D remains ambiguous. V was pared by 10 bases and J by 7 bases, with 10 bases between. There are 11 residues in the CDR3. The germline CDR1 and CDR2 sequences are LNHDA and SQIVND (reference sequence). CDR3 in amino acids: CATFAYGELFF. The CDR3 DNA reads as TGTGCCACTTTTGCCTACGGGGAGCTGTTTTTT.

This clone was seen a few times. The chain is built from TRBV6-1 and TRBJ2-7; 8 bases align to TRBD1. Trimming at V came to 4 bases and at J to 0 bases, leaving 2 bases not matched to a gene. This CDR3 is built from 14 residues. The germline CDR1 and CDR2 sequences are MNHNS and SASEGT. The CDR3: CASSAGTGSYEQYF. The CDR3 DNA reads TGTGCCAGCAGTGCCGGGACAGGCTCCTACGAGCAGTACTTC.

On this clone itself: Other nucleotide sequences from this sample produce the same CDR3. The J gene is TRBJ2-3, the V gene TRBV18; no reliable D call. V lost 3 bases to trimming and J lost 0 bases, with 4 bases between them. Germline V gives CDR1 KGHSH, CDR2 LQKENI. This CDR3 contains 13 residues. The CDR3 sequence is CASSPLSTDTQYF. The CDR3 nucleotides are TGTGCCAGCTCACCGCTAAGCACAGATACGCAGTATTTT.

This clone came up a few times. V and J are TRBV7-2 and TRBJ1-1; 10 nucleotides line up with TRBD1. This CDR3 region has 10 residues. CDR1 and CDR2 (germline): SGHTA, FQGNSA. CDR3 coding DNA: TGTGGACAGGGGGCGCCTGAAGCTTTCTTT. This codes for CGQGAPEAFF.

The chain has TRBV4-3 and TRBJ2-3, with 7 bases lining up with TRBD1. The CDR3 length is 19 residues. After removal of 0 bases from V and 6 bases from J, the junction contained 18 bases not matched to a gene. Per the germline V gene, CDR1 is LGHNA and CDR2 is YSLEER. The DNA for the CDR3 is TGCGCCAGCAGCCAAGAAGCAAGAGGGCCCAGGGGGTCCGCGGATACGCAGTATTTT. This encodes CASSQEARGPRGSADTQYF.

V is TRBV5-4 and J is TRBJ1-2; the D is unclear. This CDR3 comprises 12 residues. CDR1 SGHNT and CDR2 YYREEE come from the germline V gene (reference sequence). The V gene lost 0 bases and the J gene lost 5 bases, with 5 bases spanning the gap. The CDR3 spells CASSLAGYGYTF. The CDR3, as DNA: TGTGCCAGCAGCTTGGCCGGGTATGGCTACACCTTC.